This note documents a single TCR beta chain sequence. The antigen is unknown. The CDR3 consists of 13 residues. CDR1 is SEHNR and CDR2 is FQNEAQ in the germline V gene (reference sequence). V lost 6 bases, J lost 0 bases, and 9 bases lay in between. The use of a sample-barcoded 5' primer and a J-beta primer mix characterized a second PCR of about 7 to 12 cycles. Each CDR3 protein gets one entry after TCRdb re-called the 5' RACE reads with MiXCR. Of approximately 1.5 million distinct CDR3 sequences in the sample, roughly 43% were seen once. This sample is drawn from a study of blood T cells in healthy people across ages. Study findings and constraints: Whereas aged donors had fewer naive CD4+ cells, long-lived donors had more of them and higher diversity. The CMV status of each donor remained undetermined, and this could have confounded shifts in expanded clonotypes. TCR beta diversity per million T cells fell roughly linearly with age.

The V call is TRBV7-9, the J call TRBJ2-7; a possible D gene is TRBD2 (5 bases). Sequenced material: blood. The sequence was collected from a young woman in good health. This CDR3 reads CASSSEDSYEQYF. The CDR3 region has the DNA TGTGCCAGCAGTTCGGAGGACTCCTACGAGCAGTACTTC.